This TCR beta chain was captured in a study of T cell changes during pregnancy in multiple sclerosis. The data were produced by immunoSEQ multiplex PCR, yet TCRdb's version contains in-frame clones alone and is incomplete. In the table there are over 60,000 clones, over 75% of which are singletons. Germline loops: CDR1 LNHDA, CDR2 SQIVND (reference sequence). This CDR3 has 14 residues. V was cut by 7 bases and J by 5 bases, with 15 bases left in between. The gene calls are TRBV19 and TRBJ2-1, with D possibly TRBD1 on 6 matching bases. This clonotype originated in a female donor in good health, enrolled as a control in a pregnancy study. Sample: CD4+ T cells from peripheral blood mononuclear cells, taken in the third trimester of pregnancy. CDR3 coding DNA: TGTGCCAGTAATTTAATCACAGGGAACAATGAGCAGTTCTTC. It encodes CASNLITGNNEQFF.